This TCR beta chain was retrieved from a study of T cell responses to AZD1222 COVID-19 vaccine. Study conclusions and caveats: Breadth and depth of Spike-specific TCRs rose after two AZD1222 doses. At study baseline, merely more than 5 AZD1222 recipients were seropositive. Most donors were white British, females outnumbered males, and clonal diversity was possibly underestimated.

A note on this clone: The antigen remains undetermined.

Looked up from germline, CDR1 is GTSNPN and CDR2 is SVGIG (reference sequence). V was shortened by 1 base and J by 4 bases, with 10 bases between the two germline ends. The CDR3 is 13 residues long. Generated by immunoSEQ multiplex PCR, the TCRdb table keeps only in-frame clones and is missing some. The data contain about 100,000 clones, nearly 95% of them seen just once; the ten biggest clones take up more than 1.5%. The rearrangement uses TRBV30 and TRBJ1-2, with D tentatively TRBD1 (5 bases). This material consisted of peripheral blood, taken on day 0 of AZD1222 vaccination. The TCR sequence derives from an adult in good health. The CDR3 coding sequence is TGTGCCTGGAGTGAGGGGACTTCCTATGGCTACACCTTC. Encoded protein: CAWSEGTSYGYTF.